The clone carrying this T cell receptor beta chain was found once. No antigen is known for it. Treatment was busulfan-fludarabine conditioning, a marrow graft, and cyclophosphamide on days +3 and +4. Repertoires were generated with immunoSEQ multiplex PCR, while TCRdb's copy carries only in-frame clones and drops some. This repertoire shows more than 10,000 clones, around four fifths found once; its top ten account for approximately 15%. The data are from a study of T cells after posttransplantation cyclophosphamide. Study-level findings and limits: Donor-recipient repertoire similarity was low at 1-2 months, rising over year one. Tissue-infiltrating T cells from skin or gut overlapped little with blood T cells. After PTCy, TRB diversity resembled that of CNI/methotrexate controls.

CDR1 SGHRS and CDR2 YFSETQ come from the germline V gene. The CDR3 contains 14 residues. V gave up 4 bases and J gave up 0 bases, with 11 bases separating them. This chain joins TRBV5-1 and TRBJ2-7; D call uncertain. Specimen: PBMCs, collected 1755 days after allogeneic stem cell transplant with posttransplant cyclophosphamide. This sequence was found in a female patient aged 45-60 years who received an allogeneic stem cell transplant from a related donor, was CMV-positive, and had no GVHD. Part of the T cells may come from the graft donor. Here the CDR3 DNA reads TGCGCCAGCAGCGACGCTAGGAGCTCCTACGAGCAGTACTTC. Its translation is CASSDARSSYEQYF. The entire variable domain, with the rest obtained from reference TRBV5-1 and TRBJ2-7, is as follows: KAGVTQTPRYLIKTRGQQVTLSCSPISGHRSVSWYQQTPGQGLQFLFEYFSETQRNKGNFPGRFSGRQFSNSRSEMNVSTLELGDSALYLCASSDARSSYEQYFGPGTRLTVT.